Here is one T cell receptor beta chain with its context. Germline CDR1 reads SNHLY; CDR2 reads FYNNEI. V dropped 4 bases and J dropped 0; count of bases not matched to a gene: 11. This CDR3 region has 20 residues. The PCR had 60 Vbeta and 13 Jbeta primers. Sequencing used immunoSEQ multiplex PCR; TCRdb keeps in-frame clones, though not all of them. Of roughly 93,000 clones listed, around 74% were seen once; the top ten hold under 2%. This record comes from a study of cytomegalovirus exposure and HLA in healthy donors. The chain combines TRBV2 with TRBJ2-1; 14 positions agree with TRBD2. Source material: PBMCs. The TCR sequence derives from a male donor in good health and CMV-seronegative. The DNA for the CDR3 is TGTGCCAGCAGTGCATCCTCCTGGGGGACTAGCGGGAGCTCCTACAATGAGCAGTTCTTC. It specifies CASSASSWGTSGSSYNEQFF.